This T cell receptor beta chain emerged from a study of blood T cell repertoires in COVID-19. Study context: PBMCs, B-cell-depleted T cells, or T cells provided the cDNA or gDNA that made up the material.

Generated by immunoSEQ multiplex PCR, the TCRdb table keeps only in-frame clones and is missing some. The sample has 200,000 to 300,000 clones; around 92% are singletons. CDR3 length: 13 residues. Trimming stripped 6 bases from V and 2 bases from J, with 10 bases between. Germline V gives CDR1 MNHEY, CDR2 SMNVEV (reference sequence). The V gene is TRBV27, the J gene TRBJ2-5; unclear D gene. Sequencing was performed on peripheral blood. The sequence derives from a person aged 18 to 30 with COVID-19, enrolled during active disease. Here the CDR3 reads CASSPSRQETQYF. CDR3 sequence (DNA): TGTGCCAGCAGCCCTAGTCGGCAAGAGACCCAGTACTTC.